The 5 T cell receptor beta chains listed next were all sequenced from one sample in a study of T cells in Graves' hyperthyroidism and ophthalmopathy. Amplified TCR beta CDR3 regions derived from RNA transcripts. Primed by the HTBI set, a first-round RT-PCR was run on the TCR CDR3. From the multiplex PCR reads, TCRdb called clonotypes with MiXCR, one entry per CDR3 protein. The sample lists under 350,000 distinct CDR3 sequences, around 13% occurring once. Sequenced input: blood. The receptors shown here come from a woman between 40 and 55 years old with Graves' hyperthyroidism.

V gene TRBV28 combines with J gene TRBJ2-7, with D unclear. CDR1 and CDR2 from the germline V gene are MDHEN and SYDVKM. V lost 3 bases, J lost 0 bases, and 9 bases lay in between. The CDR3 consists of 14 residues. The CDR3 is CASSFFDISYEQYF. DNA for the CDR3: TGTGCCAGCAGTTTTTTTGACATCTCCTACGAGCAGTACTTC.

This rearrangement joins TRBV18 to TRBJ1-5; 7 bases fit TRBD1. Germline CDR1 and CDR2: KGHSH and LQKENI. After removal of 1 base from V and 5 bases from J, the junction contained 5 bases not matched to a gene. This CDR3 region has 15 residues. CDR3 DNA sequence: TGTGCCAGCTCACCACAGGGGGCGCGGGATCAGCCCCAGCATTTT. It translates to CASSPQGARDQPQHF. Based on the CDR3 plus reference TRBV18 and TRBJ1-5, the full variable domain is NAGVMQNPRHLVRRRGQEARLRCSPMKGHSHVYWYRQLPEEGLKFMVYLQKENIIDESGMPKERFSAEFPKEGPSILRIQQVVRGDSAAYFCASSPQGARDQPQHFGDGTRLSIL.

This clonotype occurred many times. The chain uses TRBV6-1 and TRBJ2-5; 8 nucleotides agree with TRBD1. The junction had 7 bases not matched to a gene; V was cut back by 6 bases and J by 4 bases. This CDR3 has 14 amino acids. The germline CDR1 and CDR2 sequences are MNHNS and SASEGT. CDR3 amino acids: CASSLPGGLETQYF. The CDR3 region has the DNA TGTGCCAGCAGCCTTCCAGGGGGCCTAGAGACCCAGTACTTC.

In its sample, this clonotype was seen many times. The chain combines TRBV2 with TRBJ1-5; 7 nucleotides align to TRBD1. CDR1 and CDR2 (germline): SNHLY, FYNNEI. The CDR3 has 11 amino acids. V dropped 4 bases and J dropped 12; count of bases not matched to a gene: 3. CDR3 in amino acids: CASSADRVQHF. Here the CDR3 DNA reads TGTGCCAGCAGTGCCGACAGGGTCCAGCATTTT.

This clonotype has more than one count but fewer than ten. The CDR3 here is CASSVHNLGSEQFF. In DNA, the CDR3 is TGTGCCAGCAGCGTACATAACCTGGGGAGTGAGCAGTTCTTC. The gene calls are TRBV9 and TRBJ2-1; a weak D match, TRBD2 (5 bases). The germline gives CDR1 SGDLS, CDR2 YYNGEE. V was cut by 1 base and J by 9 bases, with 14 bases left in between. This CDR3 is built from 14 residues.